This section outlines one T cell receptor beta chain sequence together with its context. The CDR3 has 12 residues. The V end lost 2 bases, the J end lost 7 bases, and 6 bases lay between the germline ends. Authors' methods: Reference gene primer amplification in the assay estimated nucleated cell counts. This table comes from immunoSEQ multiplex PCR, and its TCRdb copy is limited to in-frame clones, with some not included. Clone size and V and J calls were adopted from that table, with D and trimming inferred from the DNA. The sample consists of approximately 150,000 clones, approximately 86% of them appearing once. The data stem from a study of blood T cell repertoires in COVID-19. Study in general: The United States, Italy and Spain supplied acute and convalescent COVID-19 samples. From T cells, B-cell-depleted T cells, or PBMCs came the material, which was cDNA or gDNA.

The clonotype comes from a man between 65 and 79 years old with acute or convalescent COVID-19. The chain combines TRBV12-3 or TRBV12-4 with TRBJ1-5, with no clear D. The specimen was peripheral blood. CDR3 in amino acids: CASSLLQQPQHF. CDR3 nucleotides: TGTGCCAGCAGTTTATTACAGCAGCCCCAGCATTTT.